This TCR beta chain came from a study of T cells in Graves' hyperthyroidism and ophthalmopathy. General study points: Blood also showed most of the thyroid clonotypes that were expanded above 0.001. Prediction of ophthalmopathy progression came a median around 7.1 months pre-onset.

Germline CDR1 is SGHVS and CDR2 is FNYEAQ. The CDR3 totals 14 residues. V lost 2 bases, J lost 7 bases, and 9 bases lay in between. Note on this clonotype: Its antigen remains unidentified.

RNA transcripts were the template for amplifying TCR beta CDR3 regions. RT-PCR in the first round (using the HTBI primer set) targeted the TCR CDR3. Each CDR3 protein is one row after TCRdb ran MiXCR on the multiplex PCR reads. The top ten clones hold about 7% of a sample with about 660,000 distinct CDR3 sequences, over 40% of them seen once. Patients with uncontrolled infections, other autoimmune diseases, pregnancy or lactation were excluded. The material sequenced was peripheral blood or thyroid tissue (not recorded which). This TCR was sampled from an adult man with Graves' disease, either hyperthyroidism or ophthalmopathy (not recorded which). The rearrangement uses TRBV7-6 and TRBJ1-6; a weak D match, TRBD1 (5 bases). The CDR3 DNA reads as TGTGCCAGCAGCTTATGGGCAGGGAATTCACCCCTCCACTTT. Protein: CASSLWAGNSPLHF.